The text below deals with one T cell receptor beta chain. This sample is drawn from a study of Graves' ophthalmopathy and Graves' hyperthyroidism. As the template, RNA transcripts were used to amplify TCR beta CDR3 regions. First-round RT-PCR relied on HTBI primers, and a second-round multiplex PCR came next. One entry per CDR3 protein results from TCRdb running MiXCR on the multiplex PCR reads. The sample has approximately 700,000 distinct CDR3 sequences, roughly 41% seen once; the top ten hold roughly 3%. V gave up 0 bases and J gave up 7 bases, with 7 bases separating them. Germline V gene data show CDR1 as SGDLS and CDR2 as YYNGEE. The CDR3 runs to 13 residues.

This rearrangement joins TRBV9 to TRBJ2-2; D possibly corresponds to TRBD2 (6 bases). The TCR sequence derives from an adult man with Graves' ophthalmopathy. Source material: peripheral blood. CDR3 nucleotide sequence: TGTGCCAGCAGCGTAGCGACTAGCGGGGAGCTGTTTTTT. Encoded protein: CASSVATSGELFF.